Following are 15 T cell receptor beta chains from one sample sequenced in a study of T-cell memory formation after mild COVID-19. Using its own MiXCR run on the 5' RACE reads, TCRdb lists one record per CDR3 protein. The data show around 430,000 distinct CDR3 sequences, with roughly 15% seen just once and roughly 21% held by the top ten. What was sequenced was PBMCs or a T cell subset sorted from them (not recorded which). These receptors originate from a young man who had mild COVID-19 (a few samples of this study predate the infection). Cell type and time point are not known.

This chain joins TRBV29-1 and TRBJ2-5; D perhaps matches TRBD2 (6 bases). Trimming took off 0 bases at V and 5 bases at J, with 13 bases between the two ends. Germline V lookup: CDR1 SQVTM, CDR2 ANQGSEA. The CDR3 runs to 14 residues. CDR3 sequence (DNA): TGCAGCGTTGAAGACGGCGGGATGATGGAGACCCAGTACTTC. It translates to CSVEDGGMMETQYF.

The chain recombines TRBV7-9 with TRBJ2-3; D uncertain. CDR1 is SEHNR and CDR2 is FQNEAQ in the germline V gene (reference sequence). The CDR3 runs to 11 residues. The V and J ends lost 5 bases and 10 bases respectively, with 10 bases between them. The DNA for the CDR3 is TGTGCCAGCAGCCTCGGACCTCCGCAGTATTTT. Residues: CASSLGPPQYF.

A few counts support this clonotype. The rearrangement uses TRBV5-1 and TRBJ2-1; D may be TRBD1 or TRBD2 (6 bases each). V dropped 1 base and J dropped 7 bases, with 12 bases sitting between them. The CDR3 totals 14 residues. The germline V gene encodes CDR1 SGHRS and CDR2 YFSETQ. DNA of the CDR3: TGCGCCAGCAGCTTGTACAGGGCGGGAAATGAGCAGTTCTTC. As protein: CASSLYRAGNEQFF. The whole variable domain, filled in from reference TRBV5-1 and TRBJ2-1, reads KAGVTQTPRYLIKTRGQQVTLSCSPISGHRSVSWYQQTPGQGLQFLFEYFSETQRNKGNFPGRFSGRQFSNSRSEMNVSTLELGDSALYLCASSLYRAGNEQFFGPGTRLTVL.

V gene TRBV20-1 combines with J gene TRBJ2-4; D is unclear. V was shortened by 3 bases and J by 2 bases, with 11 bases between the two germline ends. The CDR3 length is 14 residues. Per germline, CDR1 DFQATT and CDR2 SNEGSKA (reference sequence). The CDR3 coding sequence is TGCAGTGCTAGGCCTGGGGATACCAAAAACATTCAGTACTTC. Its translation: CSARPGDTKNIQYF.

This clonotype was counted a few times. The chain has TRBV5-1 and TRBJ1-2; TRBD1 matches 10 bases. CDR3 length: 13 amino acids. J lost 6 bases, V lost 5 bases, and 4 bases had no gene match. Germline V gene sequence: CDR1 SGHRS, CDR2 YFSETQ. CDR3 bases: TGCGCCAGCAGGTCTGGACAGGGGGATGGCTACACCTTC. The encoded protein is CASRSGQGDGYTF.

This clonotype was counted a few times. The V gene is TRBV5-6, the J gene TRBJ1-2; D may be TRBD1 (5 bases). CDR1 and CDR2 (germline): SGHDT, YYEEEE. Trimming took 4 bases from V and 4 from J, leaving 14 bases between them. The CDR3 is 14 amino acids. This chain's CDR3 is CASSVLRDGYGYTF. The CDR3 nucleotides read TGTGCCAGCAGCGTACTTCGGGACGGCTATGGCTACACCTTC.

This clonotype was seen more than once but under ten times. CDR3 in DNA: TGCAGTGCTAGTTTGTACGCGAACACCGGGGAGCTGTTTTTT. It codes for CSASLYANTGELFF. The chain combines TRBV20-1 with TRBJ2-2; no clear D. Germline CDR1 and CDR2: DFQATT and SNEGSKA (reference sequence). Between the trimmed V and J ends, which lost 3 bases and 0 bases, there was a span of 8 bases. This CDR3 contains 14 residues.

The genes are TRBV7-2 and TRBJ2-4; 7 positions match TRBD1. Germline loops: CDR1 SGHTA, CDR2 FQGNSA. CDR3 size: 15 residues. V shed 6 bases and J 2 bases; nucleotides not matched to a gene: 7. The CDR3 region is CASSPDRDPKNIQYF. CDR3 DNA: TGTGCCAGCAGTCCAGACAGGGACCCCAAAAACATTCAGTACTTC.

CDR3 nucleotide sequence: TGTGCCAGCAGTTTATATCCCAGGCGTTCACCCCTCCACTTT. Translated, it gives CASSLYPRRSPLHF. The V and J genes are TRBV27 and TRBJ1-6; D gene unclear. The CDR3 consists of 14 residues. Trimming stripped 1 base from V and 9 bases from J, with 10 bases between. Germline V gives CDR1 MNHEY, CDR2 SMNVEV (reference sequence).

This clonotype showed up just a few times. V gene TRBV20-1 combines with J gene TRBJ2-5, with D possibly matching TRBD2 (7 bases). V gave up 1 base and J gave up 3 bases, with 21 bases separating them. From germline, CDR1 is DFQATT and CDR2 SNEGSKA (reference sequence). There are 17 residues in the CDR3. The CDR3 nucleotides are TGCAGTGCTAGAGTTCTTGTGGGGGGGCCTACCAAAGAGACCCAGTACTTC. It encodes CSARVLVGGPTKETQYF.

The chain recombines TRBV7-2 with TRBJ2-7; no firm D call. The CDR3 extends over 15 amino acids. Per germline, CDR1 SGHTA and CDR2 FQGNSA. Trimming left V 0 bases short and J 2 bases short, with 11 bases between. The CDR3 sequence is CASSLARGPTYEQYF. The CDR3 DNA follows: TGTGCCAGCAGCTTAGCGCGAGGCCCGACCTACGAGCAGTACTTC.

The V and J genes are TRBV4-1 and TRBJ1-2; D gene unclear. The CDR3 has 15 residues. Trimming took off 1 base at V and 0 bases at J, with 9 bases between the two ends. From germline, CDR1 is MGHRA and CDR2 YSYEKL. CDR3 region: CASSQARGANYGYTF. CDR3 sequence (DNA): TGCGCCAGCAGCCAAGCTCGGGGAGCTAACTATGGCTACACCTTC.

The chain recombines TRBV19 with TRBJ1-6; 8 bases match TRBD1. Germline CDR1 LNHDA, CDR2 SQIVND (reference sequence). J was trimmed by 9 bases and V by 3 bases; bases with no gene match: 10. This CDR3 region has 16 residues. For the CDR3, the DNA is TGTGCCAGTAGTATTCGAGGCAGGGGGCGAAGTTCACCCCTCCACTTT. This gives the protein CASSIRGRGRSSPLHF.

The chain employs TRBV27 and TRBJ2-7; unclear D gene. CDR1 is MNHEY, CDR2 SMNVEV, per germline (reference sequence). The CDR3 runs to 15 residues. Trimming pared 3 bases from V and 2 bases from J, leaving 14 bases between. Here the CDR3 DNA reads TGTGCCAGCAGTTTTGGGCTCTCAGCCGCCTACGAGCAGTACGTC. This sequence encodes CASSFGLSAAYEQYV.

This clonotype was recorded a few times. The rearrangement links TRBV20-1 to TRBJ1-2; the match to TRBD1 covers 7 bases. CDR3 length equals 14 residues. Per germline, CDR1 DFQATT and CDR2 SNEGSKA (reference sequence). J gave up 4 bases and V 0 bases, and 5 bases lay outside the gene matches. CDR3 sequence reads: CSARDRGQSYGYTF. CDR3 nucleotides: TGCAGTGCTAGAGATCGGGGACAGAGCTATGGCTACACCTTC.